This section outlines one TCR beta chain sequence together with its context. Its cognate antigen is unknown. Expressed TCRB transcripts were sequenced because the isolated RNA had all been reverse transcribed beforehand. The study sequenced naive, central memory and regulatory T cell samples to an average of around 3.5 million reads. Assay used: immunoSEQ multiplex PCR; TCRdb lists only in-frame clones, some missing. The sample gives roughly 250,000 clones, over 7.5% of which show up once; 0.034% is in the top ten. The junction had 7 bases not matched to a gene; V was cut back by 4 bases and J by 0 bases. The CDR3 spans 16 residues. Germline assignment: CDR1 SGHRS and CDR2 YFSETQ. The data belong to a study of beta chain features in type 1 diabetes. Study information: Age, gender, cell numbers and subset yield matched between patients and controls.

Broader study findings: Insertions were fewer and deletions more numerous at VDJ junctions in type 1 diabetes patients.

Sequencing used naive CD4+ T cells from blood. The chain carries TRBV5-1 and TRBJ1-1; 9 bases are a match to TRBD1. The TCR sequence derives from a woman under 30 in good health. The CDR3 DNA reads TGCGCCAGCAGCCCCGGGACAGGGATTTTGAACACTGAAGCTTTCTTT. This encodes CASSPGTGILNTEAFF.